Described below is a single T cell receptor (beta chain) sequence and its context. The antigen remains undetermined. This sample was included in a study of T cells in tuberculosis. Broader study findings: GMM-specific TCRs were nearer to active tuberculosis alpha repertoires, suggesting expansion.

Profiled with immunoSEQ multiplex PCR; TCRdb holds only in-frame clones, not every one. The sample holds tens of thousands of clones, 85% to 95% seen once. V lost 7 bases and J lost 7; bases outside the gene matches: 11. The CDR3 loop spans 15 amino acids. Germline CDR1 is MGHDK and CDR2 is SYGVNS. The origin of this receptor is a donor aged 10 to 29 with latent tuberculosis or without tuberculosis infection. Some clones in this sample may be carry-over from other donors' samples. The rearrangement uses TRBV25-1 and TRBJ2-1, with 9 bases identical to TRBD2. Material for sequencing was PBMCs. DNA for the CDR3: TGTGCCAGCACCTTTGCGGGAGGGAACAGGAATGAGCAGTTCTTC. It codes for CASTFAGGNRNEQFF.